This TCR beta chain was sequenced for a study of blood T cells in healthy people across ages. This clonotype was found a few times. The junction had 14 bases not matched to a gene; V was cut back by 4 bases and J by 3 bases. The CDR3 extends over 17 amino acids. Germline CDR1 and CDR2: LGHNA and YSLEER. A sample-barcoded 5' primer and a J-beta primer mix were used in a second PCR of about 6 to 12 cycles. Each CDR3 protein gets one entry after TCRdb re-called the 5' RACE reads with MiXCR. The table has some 760,000 distinct CDR3 sequences, roughly 25% seen once. Separately, the same data were catalogued under a study of T cells of mothers and their children. That work adds: The search for persistent microchimeric T cell clones detected none.

The TCR comes from a boy between 5 and 17 years old in good health. Material: blood. This sequence joins TRBV4-3 and TRBJ2-7, with 8 bases lining up with TRBD2. The CDR3 spells CASSRGPPSGGLYEQYF. The DNA of the CDR3 is TGCGCCAGCAGCCGTGGGCCCCCGAGCGGGGGACTCTACGAGCAGTACTTC.